This is a list of T cell receptor beta chains from one sample in a study of blood T cell repertoires in COVID-19. Clones were read by immunoSEQ multiplex PCR, and TCRdb kept only the in-frame ones, dropping some. The table lists hundreds of thousands of clones, 87% of them singletons. Material: peripheral blood. The receptor source for this set is a man aged 18 to 30 with active or convalescent COVID-19. Each CDR3 is given with its conserved first and last residue. The order of the fields is J gene, D gene, clone size, V gene, CDR3 protein, CDR3 DNA. D genes are given only for firm matches. Some rows mark clone size as missing; the rest say once, few, many or name a class of expanded clone.

>TRBJ2-3|TRBD2|.|TRBV2
CASSGSAGGGTDTQYF
TGTGCCAGCAGTGGTTCGGCGGGGGGGGGCACAGATACGCAGTATTTT
>TRBJ1-1|.|.|TRBV9
CASSVAGNTEAFF
TGTGCCAGCAGCGTAGCAGGGAACACTGAAGCTTTCTTT
>TRBJ1-2|TRBD1|.|TRBV6-5
CASTSAGTGPGYTF
TGTGCCAGCACCTCAGCCGGGACAGGGCCTGGCTACACCTTC
>TRBJ1-5|TRBD1|.|TRBV2
CASRTGVLGNQPQHF
TGTGCCAGCAGGACAGGGGTATTGGGCAATCAGCCCCAGCATTTT
>TRBJ1-2|.|.|TRBV11-1
CASSRSDSGYGYTF
TGTGCCAGCAGCCGTTCGGACAGTGGTTATGGCTACACCTTC
>TRBJ2-2|TRBD2|.|TRBV2
CASRSGGPGELFF
TGTGCCAGCAGGTCGGGGGGTCCCGGGGAGCTGTTTTTT
>TRBJ2-3|TRBD1|.|TRBV7-9
CASNRDRVGTDTQYF
TGTGCCAGCAATCGGGACAGGGTGGGAACAGATACGCAGTATTTT
>TRBJ2-7|.|.|TRBV21-1
CASSKETPEQYF
TGTGCCAGCAGCAAAGAGACTCCCGAGCAGTACTTC
>TRBJ1-5|TRBD1|few|TRBV19
CASTIGQGAQHF
TGTGCCAGTACCATAGGACAGGGGGCCCAGCATTTT
>TRBJ1-1|.|.|TRBV18
CASSPRDGRDTEAFF
TGTGCCAGCTCACCACGGGACGGGAGGGACACTGAAGCTTTCTTT